This record covers a single T cell receptor (beta chain). Its antigen is still unknown. 5'RACE with constant-segment primers built TCRalpha and TCRbeta cDNA libraries with UMIs. TCRdb re-called the 5' RACE reads with MiXCR, one entry per CDR3 protein. This table holds 350,000 or so distinct CDR3 sequences, 10% to 15% found once. V dropped 0 bases and J dropped 0 bases, with 8 bases sitting between them. The length of the CDR3 is 16 residues. Germline values: CDR1 LGHNA, CDR2 YSLEER. This sample was included in a study of T-cell memory formation after mild COVID-19. About the study: TCR clusters were largely donor specific.

Notes on the study in general: Clones shrinking between day 15 and 85 showed a balanced CD4/CD8 split, and those that grew later tilted toward CD4+. Pre-infection memory contained some responding clones, which suggested that cross-reactive memory had joined.

Sequencing was done on a sample of PBMCs or a T cell subset sorted from them (not recorded which). J is TRBJ1-4 and V is TRBV4-3; D may be TRBD1 (5 bases). This sequence was found in a man between 18 and 35 years old who had mild COVID-19 (a few samples of this study predate the infection). Cell type and time point are not known. CDR3 in amino acids: CASSQEQVATNEKLFF. The CDR3 nucleotides read TGCGCCAGCAGCCAAGAACAGGTCGCAACTAATGAAAAACTGTTTTTT.